Listed below are T cell receptor beta chains from one sample, sequenced in a study of shared clonotypes between healthy human individuals. TCRdb's copy holds only in-frame clones and misses some; the assay was immunoSEQ multiplex PCR. The data show a few million clones, nearly 97% seen once. Sequenced input: naive CD4+ T cells sorted from blood. The origin of the receptors is a man aged 18 to 30 in good health. Both conserved end residues are part of each CDR3. The D gene is left open where the match is weak. The size field is filled for only some rows; it gives once, few, many or a size class.

>-|once|TRBV10-3|TRBJ2-1
TGTGCCATCAGTGTAAGCGTCACCTACAATGAGCAGTTCTTC
CAISVSVTYNEQFF
>-|-|TRBV10-2|TRBJ2-1
TGCGCCAGCACAACAGGGTACTTCAATGAGCAGTTCTTC
CASTTGYFNEQFF
>TRBD1|-|TRBV6-6|TRBJ1-5
TGTGCCAGCAGCCGGGGGACAGGGGGCGGCAATCAGCCCCAGCATTTT
CASSRGTGGGNQPQHF
>TRBD1|-|TRBV25-1|TRBJ2-6
TGTGCCAGCAGTCGGGACAGGGCTGGGGCCAACGTCCTGACTTTC
CASSRDRAGANVLTF
>TRBD1|-|TRBV5-1|TRBJ1-1
TGCGCCAGCAGATCCGGGACAGGGAACACTGAAGCTTTCTTT
CASRSGTGNTEAFF
>-|-|TRBV11-2|TRBJ2-1
TGTGCCAGCAGCCCGCCGTTGGATTCGAGCTCCTACAATGAGCAGTTCTTC
CASSPPLDSSSYNEQFF
>-|-|TRBV19|TRBJ1-2
TGTGCCAGTAGTGTCCAGGGGCGCTTATCTGGCTACACCTTC
CASSVQGRLSGYTF
>TRBD1|-|TRBV29-1|TRBJ2-7
TGCAGCGGGGGACAGGAGTACGAGCAGTACTTC
CSGGQEYEQYF
>TRBD1|-|TRBV14|TRBJ1-1
TGTGCCAGCAGCCAACGGACAGGGCGGAAGGACACTGAAGCTTTCTTT
CASSQRTGRKDTEAFF
>-|-|TRBV11-2|TRBJ2-7
TGTGCCAGCAGCTCGGCCACCGGCCAAAACTACGAGCAGTACTTC
CASSSATGQNYEQYF
>TRBD1|-|TRBV18|TRBJ1-2
TGTGCCAGCTCACGATCCTCCGGGACAGGGTCTGGCTATGGCTACACCTTC
CASSRSSGTGSGYGYTF
>-|-|TRBV30|TRBJ2-7
TGTGCCTGGAGTGGAAGGGGAGGACTGTTCCGTGGCGAGCAGTACTTC
CAWSGRGGLFRGEQYF
>TRBD1|-|TRBV5-1|TRBJ2-5
TGCGCCAGCAGCCCGACAGGGGGAAGGGAGACCCAGTACTTC
CASSPTGGRETQYF
>-|-|TRBV6-5|TRBJ1-6
TGTGCCAGCAGTTACTCGAAAGCGGAAACACCCATCCACTTT
CASSYSKAETPIHF
>TRBD2|-|TRBV6-6|TRBJ2-3
TGTGCCAGCAGAGGACTAGCGGGAGATACGCAGTATTTT
CASRGLAGDTQYF
>TRBD1|-|TRBV5-1|TRBJ2-7
TGCGCCAGCAGCTTGGAGGGACAGCGTGACGAGCAGTACTTC
CASSLEGQRDEQYF
>-|-|TRBV5-3|TRBJ2-1
TGTGCCAGAAGCTCGCTCTCCTTGTGCAATGAGCAGTTCTTC
CARSSLSLCNEQFF
>-|-|TRBV5-1|TRBJ1-5
TGCGCCAGCAGCCGCGATAGCAATCAGCCCCAGCATTTT
CASSRDSNQPQHF
>TRBD2|-|TRBV10-3|TRBJ2-2
TGTGCCATCAGTGACAGGGAGGGCGGGGAGCTGTTTTTT
CAISDREGGELFF
>-|-|TRBV2|TRBJ1-1
TGTGCCAGCAGTGACAGCGTCTCTGGGGAAGCTTTCTTT
CASSDSVSGEAFF
>-|-|TRBV10-2|TRBJ2-7
TGCGCCAGCAGTCCTGACTGGTCCCAAAGAGATGAGCAGTACTTC
CASSPDWSQRDEQYF
>TRBD1|-|TRBV4-3|TRBJ2-6
TGCGCCAGCAGCCGGGACAGGGGAGTAACTGGGGCCAACGTCCTGACTTTC
CASSRDRGVTGANVLTF
>-|-|TRBV5-4|TRBJ1-1
TGTGCCAGCAGCCCGGGGCGGAGAGGGGTGAACACTGAAGCTTTCTTT
CASSPGRRGVNTEAFF
>-|-|TRBV25-1|TRBJ1-1
TGTGCCAGCAGTGAATCTACGACAGGCGCTGAAGCTTTCTTT
CASSESTTGAEAFF
>-|-|TRBV11-2|TRBJ1-4
TGTGCCAGCAGCTTAGATTGGGGGACGGGGGAAAAACTGTTTTTT
CASSLDWGTGEKLFF
>-|few|TRBV7-9|TRBJ1-6
TGTGCCAGCAGCTTAGAAGCGTTCCCCGGTTCACCCCTCCACTTT
CASSLEAFPGSPLHF
>-|-|TRBV30|TRBJ2-7
TGTGCCTGGGACAGTACCTCATACGAGCAGTACTTC
CAWDSTSYEQYF
>-|-|TRBV4-2|TRBJ2-3
TGTGCCAGCAGCGACGGAGGTAGCACAGATACGCAGTATTTT
CASSDGGSTDTQYF
>-|-|TRBV6-5|TRBJ1-1
TGTGCCAGCACGTCGACTGGGAACACTGAAGCTTTCTTT
CASTSTGNTEAFF
>TRBD1|-|TRBV5-1|TRBJ1-1
TGCGCCAGCAGTCTAACAGCAGGGGGCTTTGAAGCTTTCTTT
CASSLTAGGFEAFF
>-|-|TRBV6-5|TRBJ2-4
TGTGCCAGCAGTCCGACCCCAGACCACAAAAACATTCAGTACTTC
CASSPTPDHKNIQYF
>-|-|TRBV7-9|TRBJ2-1
TGTGCCAGCAGCACCGGGCATGAGCAGTTCTTC
CASSTGHEQFF
>-|-|TRBV6-6|TRBJ1-2
TGTGCCAGCAGACCCGGGACACCGGCGGGCTACACCTTC
CASRPGTPAGYTF
>TRBD1|-|TRBV7-2|TRBJ1-2
TGTGCCAGCAGCCTTAGCGGGGAAGGGGGCGGCTATGGCTACACCTTC
CASSLSGEGGGYGYTF
>-|-|TRBV13|TRBJ2-4
TGTGCCAGCAGCTTAGGACAGGGAGGCCCTCAAAACATTCAGTACTTC
CASSLGQGGPQNIQYF
>-|once|TRBV5-1|TRBJ1-1
TGCGCCAGCAGCTTGGGCGGGACCAACACTGAAGCTTTCTTT
CASSLGGTNTEAFF
>-|-|TRBV6-5|TRBJ2-7
TGTGCCAGCAGGCTTACTACAGATTCCTACGAGCAGTACTTC
CASRLTTDSYEQYF
>-|-|TRBV7-9|TRBJ2-7
TGTGCCAGCAGCTTCCAAGCAGGACGGAGGGGCCTCCAAGCGTACGAGCAGTACTTC
CASSFQAGRRGLQAYEQYF